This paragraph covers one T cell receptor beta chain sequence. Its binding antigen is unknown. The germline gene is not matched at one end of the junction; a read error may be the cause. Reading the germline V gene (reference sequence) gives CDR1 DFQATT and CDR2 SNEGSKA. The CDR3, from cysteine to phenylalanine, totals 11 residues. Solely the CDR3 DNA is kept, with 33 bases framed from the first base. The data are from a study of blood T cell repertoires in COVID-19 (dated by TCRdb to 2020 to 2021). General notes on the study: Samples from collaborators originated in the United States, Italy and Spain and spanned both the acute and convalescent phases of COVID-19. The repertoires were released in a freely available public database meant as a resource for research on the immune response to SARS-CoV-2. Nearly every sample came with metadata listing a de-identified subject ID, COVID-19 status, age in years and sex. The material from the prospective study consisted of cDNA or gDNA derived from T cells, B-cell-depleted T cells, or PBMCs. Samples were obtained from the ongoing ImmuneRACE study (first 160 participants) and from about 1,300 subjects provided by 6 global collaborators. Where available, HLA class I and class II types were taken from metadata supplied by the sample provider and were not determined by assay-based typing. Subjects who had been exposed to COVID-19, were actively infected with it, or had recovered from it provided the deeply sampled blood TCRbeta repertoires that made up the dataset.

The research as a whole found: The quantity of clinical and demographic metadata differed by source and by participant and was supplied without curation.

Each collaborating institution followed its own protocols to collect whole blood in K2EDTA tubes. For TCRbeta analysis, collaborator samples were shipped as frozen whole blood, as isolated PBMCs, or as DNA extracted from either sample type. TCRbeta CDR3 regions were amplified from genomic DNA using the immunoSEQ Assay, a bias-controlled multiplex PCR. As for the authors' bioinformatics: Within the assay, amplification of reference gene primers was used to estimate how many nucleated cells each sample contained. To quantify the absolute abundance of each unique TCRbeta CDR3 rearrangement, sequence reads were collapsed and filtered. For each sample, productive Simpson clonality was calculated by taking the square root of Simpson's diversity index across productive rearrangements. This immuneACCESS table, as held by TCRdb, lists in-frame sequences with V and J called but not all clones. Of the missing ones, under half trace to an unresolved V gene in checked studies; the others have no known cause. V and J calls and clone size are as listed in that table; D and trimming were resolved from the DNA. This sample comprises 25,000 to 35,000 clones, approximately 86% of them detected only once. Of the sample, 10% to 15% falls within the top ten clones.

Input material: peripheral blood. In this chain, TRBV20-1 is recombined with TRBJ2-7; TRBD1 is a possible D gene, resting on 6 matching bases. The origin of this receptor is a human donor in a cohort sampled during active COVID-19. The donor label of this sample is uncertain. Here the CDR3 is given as CSAMRGTNRLF. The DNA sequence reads TGCAGTGCTATGCGAGGGACAAATCGACTTTTC.